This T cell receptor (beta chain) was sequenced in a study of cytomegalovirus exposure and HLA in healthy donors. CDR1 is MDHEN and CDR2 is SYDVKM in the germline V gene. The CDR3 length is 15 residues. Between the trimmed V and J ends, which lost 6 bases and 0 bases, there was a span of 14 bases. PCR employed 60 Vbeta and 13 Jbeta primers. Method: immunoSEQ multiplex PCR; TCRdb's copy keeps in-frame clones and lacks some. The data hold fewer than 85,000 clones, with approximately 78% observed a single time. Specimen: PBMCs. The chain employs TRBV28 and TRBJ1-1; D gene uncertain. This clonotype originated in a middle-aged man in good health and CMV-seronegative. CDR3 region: CASSLIKAVNTEAFF. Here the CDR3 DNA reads TGTGCCAGCAGCCTCATCAAAGCGGTGAACACTGAAGCTTTCTTT. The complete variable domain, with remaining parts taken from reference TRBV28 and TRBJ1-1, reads DVKVTQSSRYLVKRTGEKVFLECVQDMDHENMFWYRQDPGLGLRLIYFSYDVKMKEKGDIPEGYSVSREKKERFSLILESASTNQTSMYLCASSLIKAVNTEAFFGQGTRLTVV.